These 22 T cell receptor beta chains were sequenced from one sample in a study of T cell clonotyping in hematopoietic cell transplantation. TCRdb keeps only in-frame clones here, not all; method: immunoSEQ multiplex PCR. Among roughly 29,000 clones listed, about 74% were seen once. Time point specified: recipient sample about 28 days before transplant, after cytoreduction. The specimen comprised peripheral blood mononuclear cells, sampled before stem cell transplant. These receptors were obtained from a woman in her 30s with chronic myeloid leukemia. Some clones in this sample may be carry-over from other donors' samples.

This rearrangement joins TRBV2 to TRBJ1-6; D is possibly TRBD1 (6 bases). The V gene lost 4 bases and the J gene lost 7 bases, with 8 bases spanning the gap. This CDR3 is built from 13 residues. The germline CDR1 and CDR2 sequences are SNHLY and FYNNEI. CDR3 in amino acids: CASSGTENSPLHF. CDR3 in DNA: TGTGCCAGCAGTGGGACAGAGAATTCACCCCTCCACTTT.

This clone was counted between two and nine times. V is TRBV4-2 and J is TRBJ2-3; D not resolved. Trimming pared 0 bases from V and 5 bases from J, leaving 9 bases between. From germline, CDR1 is LGHNA and CDR2 YNFKEQ. There are 14 residues in the CDR3. CDR3 residues: CASSQDVARDTQYF. Here the CDR3 DNA reads TGTGCCAGCAGCCAAGATGTGGCTAGAGATACGCAGTATTTT.

The chain carries TRBV19 and TRBJ1-5, with D perhaps TRBD1 (5 bases). CDR3 length: 19 amino acids. Germline CDR1 and CDR2: LNHDA and SQIVND (reference sequence). V dropped 7 bases and J dropped 0 bases, with 25 bases sitting between them. CDR3 amino acids: CASTYRLGTAKNSNQPQHF. The CDR3 region has the DNA TGTGCCAGTACTTATAGATTAGGGACGGCGAAAAATAGCAATCAGCCCCAGCATTTT.

The chain combines TRBV5-4 with TRBJ1-3, with 8 bases aligning to TRBD1. The V gene end was trimmed by 3 bases and the J gene end by 5 bases; junction bases not matched to a gene: 7. Germline V gives CDR1 SGHNT, CDR2 YYREEE (reference sequence). There are 15 residues in the CDR3. CDR3 sequence: CASSSTRQGRNTIYF. CDR3 DNA sequence: TGTGCCAGCAGCTCCACGAGACAGGGGAGAAACACCATATATTTT.

The chain recombines TRBV5-1 with TRBJ1-1; D not resolved. CDR1 is SGHRS, CDR2 YFSETQ, per germline. Trimming pared 4 bases from V and 1 base from J, leaving 8 bases between. The CDR3 covers 13 residues. DNA of the CDR3: TGCGCCAGCAGCAGTGCTCCGAACACTGAAGCTTTCTTT. Encoded protein: CASSSAPNTEAFF.

The V gene is TRBV11-2, the J gene TRBJ2-1, with D perhaps TRBD2 (5 bases). Trimming cost V 0 bases and J 9 bases, with 18 bases left between them. The CDR3 is made up of 16 amino acids. Germline loops: CDR1 SGHAT, CDR2 FQNNGV. The CDR3 DNA sequence: TGTGCCAGCAGCTTAGAATATGGAGGTGGGCAGATTGAGCAGTTCTTC. This sequence encodes CASSLEYGGGQIEQFF.

This chain joins TRBV4-1 and TRBJ1-4; 8 bases are shared with TRBD1. The V and J ends lost 5 bases and 5 bases, in that order; junction bases with no gene match: 10. Germline V gene lookup returns CDR1 MGHRA and CDR2 YSYEKL. There are 16 residues in the CDR3. The CDR3 protein is CASSDRGKVVNEKLFF. CDR3 nucleotides: TGCGCCAGCAGCGACAGGGGAAAAGTGGTAAATGAAAAACTGTTTTTT.

The V and J genes are TRBV4-3 and TRBJ1-2, with D possibly matching TRBD1 (5 bases). This CDR3 is built from 13 residues. The V end lost 4 bases, the J end lost 6 bases, and 12 bases lay between the germline ends. Per germline, CDR1 LGHNA and CDR2 YSLEER. CDR3 amino acids: CASSRKGHNGYTF. The CDR3 region has the DNA TGCGCCAGCAGCCGAAAGGGGCACAATGGCTACACCTTC.

This clone has a handful of counts. The chain joins TRBV11-3 to TRBJ2-2; 9 nucleotides line up with TRBD1. This CDR3 is 15 amino acids long. Looked up from germline, CDR1 is SGHNT and CDR2 is YENEEA. V dropped 1 base and J dropped 6; count of bases not matched to a gene: 3. The CDR3 DNA reads TGTGCCAGCAGCTTAGTAAGGACAGGGGCCGGGGAGCTGTTTTTT. This encodes CASSLVRTGAGELFF.

This clone appeared once. The chain couples TRBV27 to TRBJ2-7, with D maybe TRBD1 (8 bases). The V gene's germline CDR1 is MNHEY and CDR2 SMNVEV (reference sequence). The CDR3 runs to 15 residues. The V end lost 6 bases, the J end lost 2 bases, and 17 bases lay between the germline ends. As DNA, the CDR3 is TGTGCCAGCAGCAGAGACAGGGGAGGGACCTACGAGCAGTACTTC. It is translated as CASSRDRGGTYEQYF.

The chain employs TRBV19 and TRBJ1-5; D remains unclear. V dropped 4 bases and J dropped 4 bases, with 8 bases sitting between them. The CDR3 has 13 amino acids. Germline-derived CDR1 and CDR2 are LNHDA and SQIVND (reference sequence). The CDR3 DNA is TGTGCCAGTAGTAAATCATTAAATCAGCCCCAGCATTTT. Amino acids: CASSKSLNQPQHF.

This clone was seen only once. The chain combines TRBV6-5 with TRBJ1-2, with D perhaps TRBD1 (6 bases). CDR1 MNHEY and CDR2 SVGAGI come from the germline V gene. The V gene lost 0 bases and the J gene lost 8 bases, with 10 bases spanning the gap. The CDR3 runs 13 residues. For the CDR3, the DNA is TGTGCCAGCAGTTACTCCTCGCAGGGGGGCTACACCTTC. Amino acids: CASSYSSQGGYTF.

V gene TRBV19 combines with J gene TRBJ2-2, with 7 bases fitting TRBD1. The CDR3 has 15 residues. Trimming at V came to 5 bases and at J to 2 bases, leaving 5 bases not matched to a gene. Germline V gene lookup returns CDR1 LNHDA and CDR2 SQIVND (reference sequence). As DNA, the CDR3 is TGTGCCAGTAGTTCGTACAGGGGTAACACCGGGGAGCTGTTTTTT. Translated: CASSSYRGNTGELFF.

The chain carries TRBV27 and TRBJ1-5; TRBD1 matches 7 bases. CDR3 size: 15 residues. Losses at the gene ends were 6 bases for V and 0 bases for J; bases not matched to a gene: 5. Germline lookup yields CDR1 MNHEY and CDR2 SMNVEV (reference sequence). The CDR3 reads CASRTGIISNQPQHF. The CDR3 coding sequence is TGTGCCAGCAGGACAGGGATAATTAGCAATCAGCCCCAGCATTTT.

The V gene is TRBV4-1, the J gene TRBJ2-3, with 7 positions matching TRBD2. With 2 bases clipped from V and 0 bases from J, the junction kept 2 bases outside the gene matches. This CDR3 comprises 15 residues. Germline CDR1 reads MGHRA; CDR2 reads YSYEKL. This CDR3 is CASSQKAGSTDTQYF. In DNA, the CDR3 is TGCGCCAGCAGCCAAAAAGCGGGGAGCACAGATACGCAGTATTTT.

The gene calls are TRBV4-2 and TRBJ1-5; D is ambiguous. Germline V lookup: CDR1 LGHNA, CDR2 YNFKEQ. The V end lost 0 bases, the J end lost 7 bases, and 13 bases lay between the germline ends. CDR3 size: 15 residues. CDR3 residues: CASSQDTGSEQPQHF. CDR3 DNA sequence: TGTGCCAGCAGCCAAGATACGGGGAGCGAACAGCCCCAGCATTTT.

The genes are TRBV9 and TRBJ1-2; D may be TRBD1 (5 bases). Trimming cost V 3 bases and J 1 base, with 10 bases left between them. Germline V gives CDR1 SGDLS, CDR2 YYNGEE. The CDR3 length is 14 residues. As DNA, the CDR3 is TGTGCCAGCAGCGCCGGGACTTTTAACTATGGCTACACCTTC. Amino acids: CASSAGTFNYGYTF.

V and J are TRBV6-1 and TRBJ2-2; 8 bases match TRBD2. V shed 7 bases, J shed 1 base, and the junction held 5 bases outside the gene matches. Germline CDR1 MNHNS, CDR2 SASEGT. This CDR3 has 15 residues. The CDR3: CASTSGQGNTGELFF. For the CDR3, the DNA is TGTGCCAGCACTAGCGGGCAGGGGAACACCGGGGAGCTGTTTTTT.

Remarks on this clone: Additional DNA sequences in this sample encode the identical CDR3. The chain combines TRBV7-9 with TRBJ1-2; no firm D call. Germline V gives CDR1 SEHNR, CDR2 FQNEAQ (reference sequence). This CDR3 is 12 amino acids long. With 5 bases removed from V and 0 bases from J, the gap between germline ends came to 4 bases. The CDR3 nucleotides read TGTGCCAGCAGCGGAGCTAACTATGGCTACACCTTC. Its translation: CASSGANYGYTF. The full variable domain, completed using reference TRBV7-9 and TRBJ1-2, is DTGVSQNPRHKITKRGQNVTFRCDPISEHNRLYWYRQTLGQGPEFLTYFQNEAQLEKSRLLSDRFSAERPKGSFSTLEIQRTEQGDSAMYLCASSGANYGYTFGSGTRLTVV.

The J gene is TRBJ1-5, the V gene TRBV28, with D unresolved. The CDR3 spans 14 residues. CDR1 and CDR2 (germline): MDHEN, SYDVKM. V dropped 6 bases and J dropped 7 bases, with 16 bases sitting between them. The CDR3 DNA is TGTGCCAGCAGGCCCGGGTCCAGCTGGCAGCCCCAGCATTTT. It codes for CASRPGSSWQPQHF. The variable domain in full, with the rest retrieved from reference TRBV28 and TRBJ1-5, is DVKVTQSSRYLVKRTGEKVFLECVQDMDHENMFWYRQDPGLGLRLIYFSYDVKMKEKGDIPEGYSVSREKKERFSLILESASTNQTSMYLCASRPGSSWQPQHFGDGTRLSIL.

The chain is built from TRBV19 and TRBJ2-6; D not certain. This CDR3 has 16 amino acids. Germline CDR1 is LNHDA and CDR2 is SQIVND (reference sequence). V gave up 3 bases and J gave up 0 bases, with 9 bases separating them. This CDR3 is CASSIVWTSGANVLTF. The CDR3 DNA reads as TGTGCCAGTAGTATTGTTTGGACCTCTGGGGCCAACGTCCTGACTTTC.

In this sample, this clone turned up once. The chain couples TRBV2 to TRBJ1-5; D not certain. This CDR3 is built from 15 residues. The germline V and J ends were trimmed by 2 bases and 0 bases, with 8 bases remaining between them. CDR1 SNHLY and CDR2 FYNNEI come from the germline V gene. The DNA of the CDR3 is TGTGCCAGCAGTGAACGACAAACTAGCAATCAGCCCCAGCATTTT. Protein: CASSERQTSNQPQHF.